One sample yielded the 21 T cell receptor beta chains listed below, sequenced in a study of identical twins. TCRdb re-analysed the 5' RACE reads in MiXCR, keeping a single row per CDR3 protein. The data show fewer than 500,000 distinct CDR3 sequences, approximately 15% seen once. These data also formed part of another study, on yellow fever vaccine responses in identical twins.

The source material was CD4+ T cells sorted from blood. Receptors were obtained from a woman aged 18-29 years in good health.

The J gene is TRBJ2-7, the V gene TRBV6-1; 11 bases line up with TRBD2. Germline trimming cut 5 bases from V and 7 bases from J; bases unmatched to any gene: 7. Germline V gene data show CDR1 as MNHNS and CDR2 as SASEGT. This CDR3 spans 14 amino acids. As DNA, the CDR3 is TGTGCCAGCAGTCGACTAGCGGGACCAAGTGAGCAGTACTTC. This codes for CASSRLAGPSEQYF.

This chain connects TRBV7-2 to TRBJ1-1, with unresolved D. The CDR3 length is 14 residues. The germline CDR1 and CDR2 sequences are SGHTA and FQGNSA. V lost 1 base, J lost 2 bases, and 8 bases lay in between. The CDR3 nucleotides read TGTGCCAGCAGCTTAGAAGGATTAAACACTGAAGCTTTCTTT. It encodes CASSLEGLNTEAFF. Using reference TRBV7-2 and TRBJ1-1 for the parts outside the CDR3, the full variable domain is GAGVSQSPSNKVTEKGKDVELRCDPISGHTALYWYRQSLGQGLEFLIYFQGNSAPDKSGLPSDRFSAERTGGSVSTLTIQRTQQEDSAVYLCASSLEGLNTEAFFGQGTRLTVV.

In this sample, this clonotype turned up many times. As DNA, the CDR3 is TGTGCCAGCAGCTCGGGGGGCTCCTACAATGAGCAGTTCTTC. It yields the protein CASSSGGSYNEQFF. This chain uses TRBV7-2 with TRBJ2-1, with 7 bases identical to TRBD2. The V segment lost 4 bases and the J segment 0 bases; nucleotides outside the gene matches: 0. The CDR3 extends over 14 amino acids. Germline CDR1 reads SGHTA; CDR2 reads FQGNSA.

This chain links TRBV29-1 with TRBJ2-2; 9 bases are a match to TRBD1. The CDR3 sequence is 16 residues long. Germline V lookup: CDR1 SQVTM, CDR2 ANQGSEA. Trimming took 4 bases from V and 2 from J; bases not matched to a gene: 8. The chain's CDR3 is CSVGGGTGSNTGELFF. The CDR3 nucleotides read TGCAGCGTTGGAGGCGGGACAGGGAGTAACACCGGGGAGCTGTTTTTT.

This clonotype was counted between two and nine times. This sequence joins TRBV24-1 and TRBJ2-1; D call uncertain. Germline lookup yields CDR1 KGHDR and CDR2 SFDVKD. V was shortened by 4 bases and J by 8 bases, with 17 bases between the two germline ends. There are 15 residues in the CDR3. The CDR3 bases are TGTGCCACCAGTGAGACTGGGCCCACAAGTTATGAGCAGTTCTTC. Amino acids: CATSETGPTSYEQFF.

The chain carries TRBV7-2 and TRBJ2-3; no reliable D call. The V gene's germline CDR1 is SGHTA and CDR2 FQGNSA. This CDR3 spans 15 amino acids. V was trimmed by 1 base and J by 2 bases, leaving 10 bases between them. The CDR3 nucleotides read TGTGCCAGCAGCTTAGGCAGCTATTTCACAGATACGCAGTATTTT. Translation gives CASSLGSYFTDTQYF.

This clonotype was observed at least ten times. The chain employs TRBV20-1 and TRBJ2-7; 7 nucleotides agree with TRBD2. Germline-derived CDR1 and CDR2 are DFQATT and SNEGSKA (reference sequence). Trimming at V came to 3 bases and at J to 2 bases, leaving 4 bases not matched to a gene. The CDR3 length is 13 residues. Written as DNA, the CDR3 is TGCAGTGCTAGGCTAGCGGCAACCTACGAGCAGTACTTC. Its protein product is CSARLAATYEQYF.

This clonotype was observed a few times. This chain connects TRBV20-1 to TRBJ2-1, with D perhaps matching TRBD1 (6 bases). Germline V gene sequence: CDR1 DFQATT, CDR2 SNEGSKA (reference sequence). The CDR3 has 14 residues. Trimming removed 3 bases at V and 5 bases at J, with 14 bases between. In nucleotides, the CDR3 is TGCAGTGCTAGCCCCGGACAGTTAGACAATGAGCAGTTCTTC. Encoded protein: CSASPGQLDNEQFF.

This clonotype was seen repeatedly, ten times or more. The chain links TRBV3-1 to TRBJ2-2; D tentatively fits TRBD1 or TRBD2 (5 bases each). The V gene's germline CDR1 is LGHDT and CDR2 YNNKEL (reference sequence). The CDR3 extends over 16 amino acids. Trimming took 1 base from V and 2 from J, leaving 11 bases between them. The CDR3 DNA follows: TGTGCCAGCAGCCAAGTTGGGGGTGCCAACACCGGGGAGCTGTTTTTT. The encoded protein is CASSQVGGANTGELFF.

This clonotype has at least ten counts. V gene TRBV12-3 or TRBV12-4 combines with J gene TRBJ2-7, with D unclear. This CDR3 has 17 amino acids. V was clipped by 0 bases and J by 0 bases, with 15 bases between them. CDR3 region: CASSLARSGFSSYEQYF. The CDR3 DNA sequence: TGTGCCAGCAGTTTAGCCCGGAGTGGGTTCAGCTCCTACGAGCAGTACTTC.

This clonotype has just a few counts. The chain is built from TRBV21-1 and TRBJ2-7; the table's D call, TRBD2, was not checked against the DNA. TRBV21-1 is designated a pseudogene. The CDR3 contains 16 residues. The CDR3 DNA is TGTGCCAGCAGGGGGGGGGATAGCGGAAGCTCCTACGAGCAGTACTTC. This gives the protein CASRGGDSGSSYEQYF.

Only a few counts were recorded for this clonotype. The chain employs TRBV6-2 or TRBV6-3 and TRBJ2-5; D call uncertain. This CDR3 contains 16 residues. V lost 2 bases and J 1 base, leaving 14 bases between the germline ends. Germline loops: CDR1 MNHEY, CDR2 SVGEGT. The CDR3 coding sequence is TGTGCCAGCAGTTACCCCCCTAGTGGTATCCAAGAGACCCAGTACTTC. Protein sequence: CASSYPPSGIQETQYF.

This clonotype has a handful of counts. J is TRBJ2-5 and V is TRBV2, with a weak D call TRBD1 (5 bases). This CDR3 region has 17 residues. CDR1 is SNHLY and CDR2 is FYNNEI in the germline V gene. V lost 7 bases and J 1 base, leaving 22 bases between the germline ends. The CDR3 sequence: CASNVQATGQFQETQYF. The CDR3 bases are TGTGCCAGCAATGTCCAGGCCACAGGACAATTCCAAGAGACCCAGTACTTC.

This clonotype was seen only a few times. The chain joins TRBV29-1 to TRBJ2-1, with D possibly being TRBD1 (7 bases). V lost 3 bases, J lost 10 bases, and 16 bases lay in between. CDR3 length equals 13 residues. In germline, CDR1 is SQVTM, CDR2 ANQGSEA. CDR3 sequence reads: CSVEGQGGREQFF. The CDR3 nucleotides are TGCAGCGTTGAGGGCCAGGGGGGCCGGGAGCAGTTCTTC.

The chain is built from TRBV11-2 and TRBJ2-5; D is unresolved. Deletions cut 4 bases from V and 5 bases from J, with 11 bases between. The length of the CDR3 is 13 residues. Germline-derived CDR1 and CDR2 are SGHAT and FQNNGV. In DNA, the CDR3 is TGTGCCAGCAGCTCTGGAGTTAGCGAGACCCAGTACTTC. This gives the protein CASSSGVSETQYF.

The CDR3 nucleotides read TGTGCCAGCAGGAGGGCCCTTACACGTTCCGGAGGGGCTGGCGAGCAGTACTTC. Its translation is CASRRALTRSGGAGEQYF. The V gene is TRBV2, the J gene TRBJ2-7; maybe TRBD2 (6 bases). Per germline, CDR1 SNHLY and CDR2 FYNNEI. Trimming took off 6 bases at V and 6 bases at J, with 30 bases between the two ends. This CDR3 spans 18 amino acids.

The chain joins TRBV4-1 to TRBJ2-7; weak D call: TRBD1 (6 bases). The germline V gene encodes CDR1 MGHRA and CDR2 YSYEKL. The CDR3 has 17 residues. The ends were cut back, 1 base at V and 7 bases at J, with 23 bases in the middle. The CDR3 sequence is CASSQGGAQGTGWEQYF. CDR3 sequence (DNA): TGCGCCAGCAGCCAAGGCGGAGCACAGGGTACCGGGTGGGAGCAGTACTTC.

This clonotype has only a few counts. The chain has TRBV12-3 or TRBV12-4 and TRBJ1-5; D uncertain. V was pared by 3 bases and J by 5 bases, with 8 bases between. There are 13 residues in the CDR3. In DNA, the CDR3 is TGTGCCAGCAGTTTTAAGGAAGATCAGCCCCAGCATTTT. Translated, it gives CASSFKEDQPQHF.

This sequence joins TRBV30 and TRBJ2-7, with a weak D call TRBD2 (6 bases). The V end was cut by 3 bases, the J end by 2 bases, with 11 bases between. Per germline, CDR1 GTSNPN and CDR2 SVGIG (reference sequence). The CDR3 consists of 13 residues. The CDR3 protein is CAWRFGGPYEQYF. The CDR3 DNA reads as TGTGCCTGGAGGTTCGGGGGTCCCTACGAGCAGTACTTC.

This chain joins TRBV5-6 and TRBJ2-1; possibly TRBD2 for D (6 bases). Germline assignment: CDR1 SGHDT and CDR2 YYEEEE. This CDR3 has 14 amino acids. V gave up 5 bases and J gave up 10 bases, with 19 bases separating them. The CDR3 loop is CASRLKGSGEEQFF. The CDR3 DNA reads TGTGCCAGCAGACTCAAGGGTAGCGGAGAGGAGCAGTTCTTC. Full variable domain (outside the CDR3, taken from reference TRBV5-6 and TRBJ2-1): DAGVTQSPTHLIKTRGQQVTLRCSPKSGHDTVSWYQQALGQGPQFIFQYYEEEERQRGNFPDRFSGHQFPNYSSELNVNALLLGDSALYLCASRLKGSGEEQFFGPGTRLTVL.

The chain links TRBV18 to TRBJ1-5; D unresolved. The CDR3 is 13 residues long. The germline V and J ends were trimmed by 2 bases and 8 bases, with 10 bases remaining between them. Germline V gene lookup returns CDR1 KGHSH and CDR2 LQKENI. CDR3 sequence reads: CASSPDWQEPQHF. In DNA, the CDR3 is TGTGCCAGCTCACCAGATTGGCAGGAGCCCCAGCATTTT. The full variable domain, its missing parts supplied by reference TRBV18 and TRBJ1-5, is NAGVMQNPRHLVRRRGQEARLRCSPMKGHSHVYWYRQLPEEGLKFMVYLQKENIIDESGMPKERFSAEFPKEGPSILRIQQVVRGDSAAYFCASSPDWQEPQHFGDGTRLSIL.